What follows describes a single T cell receptor (beta chain). These data are taken from a study of T cell changes during pregnancy in multiple sclerosis. The table came from immunoSEQ multiplex PCR; TCRdb's copy has only in-frame clones and leaves some out. The sample consists of tens of thousands of clones, over 80% of them appearing once. The J segment lost 2 bases and the V segment lost 6 bases, leaving 7 bases of the junction unmatched. Germline values: CDR1 MNHNY, CDR2 SVGAGI (reference sequence). CDR3 length equals 15 residues. This sample comprised peripheral blood, obtained after pregnancy. The source of this sequence is a female donor with multiple sclerosis, enrolled in a pregnancy study. The chain couples TRBV6-6 to TRBJ2-3; TRBD2 aligns across 8 bases. CDR3 in amino acids: CASSRAGDSTDTQYF. The CDR3 nucleotides are TGTGCCAGCAGCCGAGCGGGAGACTCCACAGATACGCAGTATTTT.